This T cell receptor beta chain originates from a study of Graves' ophthalmopathy and Graves' hyperthyroidism. Amplifying from RNA transcripts, the study obtained TCR beta CDR3 regions. HTBI primers primed a first-round RT-PCR, and a second-round multiplex PCR followed. From the multiplex PCR reads, TCRdb called clonotypes with MiXCR, one entry per CDR3 protein. This sample has over 500,000 distinct CDR3 sequences, with approximately 21% found just once. Researchers classed hyperthyroidism as stable given no ophthalmopathy within 18 months of follow-up. Eligible hyperthyroidism cases comprised new diagnoses of under 2 months' duration in individuals aged 18 to 65. Diagnoses were established from clinical symptoms, serum thyroxine, TRAb, thyroid ultrasound and orbital computed tomography. A volume of around 10 ml of fresh peripheral blood supplied the PBMCs. This clonotype appeared a few times. The clonotype comes from a woman under 30 with stable Graves' hyperthyroidism. Some clones in this sample may be carry-over from other donors' samples. Sequenced input: peripheral blood.

The CDR3 nucleotides read TGTGCCAGCAGCCAAGAGCAAGGGTCCTACGAGCAGTACTTC. Protein sequence: CASSQEQGSYEQYF. This chain uses TRBV3-1 with TRBJ2-7; D is unclear. The germline gives CDR1 LGHDT, CDR2 YNNKEL (reference sequence). V was shortened by 0 bases and J by 1 base, with 7 bases between the two germline ends. The CDR3 contains 14 residues.